These 31 T cell receptor beta chains originate from one sample sequenced in a study of shared clonotypes between healthy human individuals. It was CD45RO-negative cells, positively selected for CCR7, that made up naive CD8 cells, with terminally differentiated effector memory CD45RA+ cells excluded. Here immunoSEQ multiplex PCR was the method, and the copy in TCRdb shows in-frame clones only, minus some. This table has 450,000 to 700,000 clones, roughly 95% appearing once. What was sequenced was naive CD8+ T cells sorted from blood. These receptors were taken from a woman between 25 and 40 years old in good health.

The genes are TRBV27 and TRBJ2-7; D possibly corresponds to TRBD1 (6 bases). This CDR3 spans 15 amino acids. Germline CDR1 and CDR2: MNHEY and SMNVEV (reference sequence). The V gene lost 2 bases and the J gene lost 6 bases, with 17 bases spanning the gap. DNA for the CDR3: TGTGCCAGCAGTTTAACTGGGGGCTCCAGGGCCGAGCAGTACTTC. It specifies CASSLTGGSRAEQYF.

The chain joins TRBV7-9 to TRBJ2-3; D call uncertain. V gave up 4 bases and J gave up 6 bases, with 20 bases separating them. The CDR3 is 16 residues long. CDR1 is SEHNR, CDR2 FQNEAQ, per germline (reference sequence). The CDR3 DNA follows: TGTGCCAGCAGCTCCCCATTTATGAGGCCTAGGGATACGCAGTATTTT. Amino acid sequence: CASSSPFMRPRDTQYF.

The chain is built from TRBV19 and TRBJ1-1; D ambiguous. The germline gives CDR1 LNHDA, CDR2 SQIVND (reference sequence). Trimming pared 5 bases from V and 6 bases from J, leaving 10 bases between. CDR3 length: 12 amino acids. CDR3 nucleotides: TGTGCCAGTAGTTTACGCCCCGCTGAAGCTTTCTTT. This translates into CASSLRPAEAFF.

The V gene is TRBV2, the J gene TRBJ1-1; no clear D. The CDR3 has 16 amino acids. In germline, CDR1 is SNHLY, CDR2 FYNNEI. Trimming left V 2 bases short and J 5 bases short, with 18 bases between. Here the CDR3 reads CASSELVSEGDTEAFF. CDR3 bases: TGTGCCAGCAGTGAATTGGTGTCGGAGGGAGATACTGAAGCTTTCTTT.

CDR3 nucleotides: TGTGCCAGCAGCTTGGGAGCGGGACATTGGAACGAGCAGTACTTC. Its protein product is CASSLGAGHWNEQYF. This chain links TRBV5-8 with TRBJ2-7; maybe TRBD2 (7 bases). The germline V gene encodes CDR1 SGHTS and CDR2 YDEGEE. V was shortened by 0 bases and J by 5 bases, with 15 bases between the two germline ends. CDR3 length: 15 residues. Filled out from reference TRBV5-8 and TRBJ2-7, the complete variable domain reads EAGVTQSPTHLIKTRGQQATLRCSPISGHTSVYWYQQALGLGLQFLLWYDEGEERNRGNFPPRFSGRQFPNYSSELNVNALELEDSALYLCASSLGAGHWNEQYFGPGTRLTVT.

The CDR3 DNA is TGCAGCGTTGAGACGGACTACGAGCAGTACTTC. Its translation: CSVETDYEQYF. The chain employs TRBV29-1 and TRBJ2-7; D is undetermined. V lost 3 bases and J 3 bases, leaving 6 bases between the germline ends. Germline V CDR1 and CDR2: SQVTM, ANQGSEA. This CDR3 is built from 11 residues.

The V gene is TRBV28, the J gene TRBJ2-7; D perhaps matches TRBD2 (7 bases). Germline V gene data show CDR1 as MDHEN and CDR2 as SYDVKM. The germline V and J ends were trimmed by 5 bases and 3 bases, with 17 bases remaining between them. CDR3 size: 15 residues. The CDR3 loop reads CASSRGAARIYEQYF. The CDR3 DNA sequence: TGTGCCAGCAGTCGGGGGGCAGCGAGAATCTACGAGCAGTACTTC.

The CDR3 here is CASSSDRAASQPQHF. The CDR3 coding sequence is TGTGCCAGCAGCTCGGACAGGGCAGCTTCTCAGCCCCAGCATTTT. The chain is built from TRBV7-9 and TRBJ1-5; 8 positions agree with TRBD1. J was trimmed by 6 bases and V by 4 bases; bases with no gene match: 8. The CDR3 contains 15 residues. Germline V gene lookup returns CDR1 SEHNR and CDR2 FQNEAQ (reference sequence).

The genes are TRBV7-9 and TRBJ2-1; D gene ambiguous. The CDR3 runs to 15 residues. V lost 4 bases to trimming and J lost 0 bases, with 10 bases between them. CDR1 is SEHNR and CDR2 is FQNEAQ in the germline V gene (reference sequence). The CDR3 region is CASSYVLGSYNEQFF. DNA of the CDR3: TGTGCCAGCAGCTATGTTCTGGGCTCCTACAATGAGCAGTTCTTC.

CDR3: CASSTGQVLGSNQPQHF. As DNA, the CDR3 is TGTGCCAGCAGCACGGGACAGGTTCTCGGGAGCAATCAGCCCCAGCATTTT. This chain connects TRBV28 to TRBJ1-5, with TRBD1 identical over 8 bases. The V gene end was trimmed by 6 bases and the J gene end by 1 base; junction bases not matched to a gene: 11. The length of the CDR3 is 17 residues. Germline V gene lookup returns CDR1 MDHEN and CDR2 SYDVKM.

This clone has only one observation. Other DNA sequences in the same sample also yield this CDR3. The chain recombines TRBV6-6 with TRBJ2-1; perhaps TRBD2 as D (5 bases). CDR1 is MNHNY and CDR2 is SVGAGI in the germline V gene (reference sequence). This CDR3 region has 12 residues. Trimming cost V 6 bases and J 10 bases, with 13 bases left between them. The CDR3 is CASSPSSGEQFF. The DNA for the CDR3 is TGTGCCAGCAGCCCTAGCTCAGGCGAGCAGTTCTTC.

The chain carries TRBV13 and TRBJ1-1, with D possibly matching TRBD1 (5 bases). There are 16 residues in the CDR3. V shed 5 bases and J shed 3 bases, with 19 bases lying between them. The germline V gene has CDR1 PRHDT and CDR2 FYEKMQ (reference sequence). DNA of the CDR3: TGTGCCAGCAGCCCGAACAACGAACAGGTATACACTGAAGCTTTCTTT. Translated, it gives CASSPNNEQVYTEAFF.

J is TRBJ2-7 and V is TRBV14; 8 bases are shared with TRBD1. The junction had 9 bases not matched to a gene; V was cut back by 1 base and J by 4 bases. Germline V gene data show CDR1 as SGHDN and CDR2 as FVKESK. The CDR3 sequence is 16 residues long. CDR3 amino acids: CASSQASRTGRYEQYF. CDR3 sequence (DNA): TGTGCCAGCAGCCAAGCAAGCCGGACAGGGAGGTACGAGCAGTACTTC.

This chain joins TRBV28 and TRBJ1-1, with D unresolved. Germline loops: CDR1 MDHEN, CDR2 SYDVKM. V was shortened by 5 bases and J by 0 bases, with 13 bases between the two germline ends. The CDR3 length is 15 residues. CDR3 coding DNA: TGTGCCAGCAGTATCTCGGGCAGAATGAACACTGAAGCTTTCTTT. This sequence encodes CASSISGRMNTEAFF.

The chain carries TRBV2 and TRBJ1-3; no clear D. Germline assignment: CDR1 SNHLY and CDR2 FYNNEI. V was shortened by 6 bases and J by 0 bases, with 9 bases between the two germline ends. The CDR3 sequence is 14 residues long. Here the CDR3 reads CASSPRSSGNTIYF. The DNA of the CDR3 is TGTGCCAGCAGCCCGAGAAGCTCTGGAAACACCATATATTTT.

J is TRBJ2-7 and V is TRBV6-1, with 11 bases aligning to TRBD2. Germline V CDR1 and CDR2: MNHNS, SASEGT. The V segment lost 6 bases and the J segment 1 base; nucleotides outside the gene matches: 5. This CDR3 has 15 residues. The chain's CDR3 is CASRDGTSGSYEQYF. DNA for the CDR3: TGTGCCAGCAGGGACGGGACTAGCGGATCCTACGAGCAGTACTTC.

This sequence joins TRBV5-6 and TRBJ2-7; D is possibly TRBD2 (6 bases). V was pared by 4 bases and J by 5 bases, with 22 bases between. The CDR3 sequence is 16 residues long. Germline V CDR1 and CDR2: SGHDT, YYEEEE. The CDR3 DNA is TGTGCCAGCAGCCCTAGGGTACTGAGAGCGGGTCACGAGCAGTACTTC. Protein: CASSPRVLRAGHEQYF.

The chain links TRBV28 to TRBJ2-2; D is ambiguous. The CDR3 covers 15 residues. Trimming pared 4 bases from V and 1 base from J, leaving 10 bases between. Germline CDR1 and CDR2: MDHEN and SYDVKM. CDR3 bases: TGTGCCAGCAGTTCTTTTTGGGGGAACACCGGGGAGCTGTTTTTT. As protein: CASSSFWGNTGELFF.

The chain employs TRBV6-1 and TRBJ2-7; 7 positions match TRBD2. V shed 0 bases and J 3 bases; nucleotides not matched to a gene: 8. This CDR3 region has 16 residues. The germline V gene has CDR1 MNHNS and CDR2 SASEGT. The CDR3 sequence: CASSEAQGTTNYEQYF. In nucleotides, the CDR3 is TGTGCCAGCAGTGAAGCGCAAGGGACTACAAACTACGAGCAGTACTTC.

The chain links TRBV29-1 to TRBJ2-5; TRBD1 agrees at 9 bases. V lost 3 bases, J lost 3 bases, and 8 bases stayed unmatched. The germline CDR1 and CDR2 sequences are SQVTM and ANQGSEA. There are 15 residues in the CDR3. The CDR3 nucleotides are TGCAGCGTTGAGGAGGGGACAGGGTACGAAGAGACCCAGTACTTC. Encoded protein: CSVEEGTGYEETQYF. The full variable domain, completed using reference TRBV29-1 and TRBJ2-5, is SAVISQKPSRDICQRGTSLTIQCQVDSQVTMMFWYRQQPGQSLTLIATANQGSEATYESGFVIDKFPISRPNLTFSTLTVSNMSPEDSSIYLCSVEEGTGYEETQYFGPGTRLLVL.

The J gene is TRBJ2-5, the V gene TRBV6-1; 12 bases are a match to TRBD2. V shed 10 bases, J shed 5 bases, and the junction held 5 bases outside the gene matches. Per germline, CDR1 MNHNS and CDR2 SASEGT. The CDR3 length is 13 residues. The CDR3 nucleotides read TGTGCCATAAGACTAGCGGGAGAGGAGACCCAGTACTTC. It is translated as CAIRLAGEETQYF.

This sequence joins TRBV5-4 and TRBJ2-7, with D tentatively TRBD1 (6 bases). Germline V CDR1 and CDR2: SGHNT, YYREEE (reference sequence). The CDR3 contains 12 residues. V lost 4 bases to trimming and J lost 2 bases, with 7 bases between them. The CDR3 nucleotides read TGTGCCAGCAGCAGGGGGACCTACGAGCAGTACTTC. Its translation is CASSRGTYEQYF. Full variable domain (rest looked up from reference TRBV5-4 and TRBJ2-7): ETGVTQSPTHLIKTRGQQVTLRCSSQSGHNTVSWYQQALGQGPQFIFQYYREEENGRGNFPPRFSGLQFPNYSSELNVNALELDDSALYLCASSRGTYEQYFGPGTRLTVT.

V gene TRBV27 combines with J gene TRBJ2-5; D not resolved. CDR1 and CDR2 from the germline V gene are MNHEY and SMNVEV (reference sequence). V lost 7 bases, J lost 5 bases, and 8 bases lay in between. The CDR3 is made up of 11 amino acids. Here the CDR3 reads CASTDGETQYF. CDR3 DNA sequence: TGTGCCAGCACCGATGGGGAGACCCAGTACTTC.

The chain uses TRBV13 and TRBJ2-7; no clear D. Trimming removed 5 bases from V and 0 bases from J, with 14 bases in between. Per the germline V gene, CDR1 is PRHDT and CDR2 is FYEKMQ (reference sequence). The CDR3 spans 15 residues. The CDR3 DNA reads as TGTGCCAGCAGCCCCAGTGGTCGGGTCTCCTACGAGCAGTACTTC. Amino acids: CASSPSGRVSYEQYF.

CDR3 DNA sequence: TGTGCCAGCACTACAGGGGAGGGGACCTACGAGCAGTACTTC. Translated, it gives CASTTGEGTYEQYF. J is TRBJ2-7 and V is TRBV6-5; D possibly uses TRBD1 or TRBD2 (7 bases each). V was trimmed by 7 bases and J by 2 bases, leaving 15 bases between them. The CDR3 runs 14 residues. CDR1 is MNHEY, CDR2 SVGAGI, per germline.

In its sample, this clone was seen once. The V call is TRBV2, the J call TRBJ1-1; D is unclear. The V and J ends lost 4 bases and 1 base respectively, with 16 bases between them. The CDR3 has 16 residues. In germline, CDR1 is SNHLY, CDR2 FYNNEI. The CDR3 reads CASSGLFGPPNTEAFF. CDR3 in DNA: TGTGCCAGCAGTGGCTTGTTTGGACCCCCGAACACTGAAGCTTTCTTT. Combining the CDR3 with reference TRBV2 and TRBJ1-1 gives the whole variable domain EPEVTQTPSHQVTQMGQEVILRCVPISNHLYFYWYRQILGQKVEFLVSFYNNEISEKSEIFDDQFSVERPDGSNFTLKIRSTKLEDSAMYFCASSGLFGPPNTEAFFGQGTRLTVV.

This clone has just a few counts. The chain uses TRBV28 and TRBJ1-2, with TRBD1 matching 8 bases. The CDR3 runs 15 residues. The V gene end was trimmed by 6 bases and the J gene end by 3 bases; junction bases not matched to a gene: 9. Germline V lookup: CDR1 MDHEN, CDR2 SYDVKM. The chain's CDR3 is CASRGQGPTYYGYTF. CDR3 DNA sequence: TGTGCCAGCAGAGGACAGGGACCCACGTACTATGGCTACACCTTC.

V and J are TRBV27 and TRBJ2-5, with TRBD2 identical over 7 bases. Trimming at V came to 1 base and at J to 4 bases, leaving 21 bases not matched to a gene. The CDR3 is 20 amino acids. Germline loops: CDR1 MNHEY, CDR2 SMNVEV (reference sequence). CDR3 loop: CASSLYGGRRRVSDLETQYF. The DNA for the CDR3 is TGTGCCAGCAGTTTATACGGGGGGAGGCGCCGAGTTAGCGATTTAGAGACCCAGTACTTC.

The CDR3 sequence is CASSFGEGSNQPQHF. CDR3 nucleotides: TGTGCCAGCAGCTTTGGGGAAGGGAGCAATCAGCCCCAGCATTTT. This chain uses TRBV7-9 with TRBJ1-5; D call uncertain. Germline V gives CDR1 SEHNR, CDR2 FQNEAQ (reference sequence). This CDR3 has 15 residues. Trimming removed 3 bases from V and 1 base from J, with 10 bases in between.

The chain couples TRBV6-5 to TRBJ2-1, with 7 positions matching TRBD2. The length of the CDR3 is 15 residues. V lost 2 bases and J lost 3; bases outside the gene matches: 4. In germline, CDR1 is MNHEY, CDR2 SVGAGI. CDR3 nucleotide sequence: TGTGCCAGCAGTTACGCGGGAGCGGTCTACAATGAGCAGTTCTTC. Amino acid sequence: CASSYAGAVYNEQFF.

The rearrangement links TRBV25-1 to TRBJ2-3; D not resolved. V gave up 8 bases and J gave up 5 bases, with 5 bases separating them. This CDR3 comprises 10 residues. Germline loops: CDR1 MGHDK, CDR2 SYGVNS. The chain's CDR3 is CASSGDTQYF. CDR3 DNA sequence: TGTGCCAGCTCCGGAGATACGCAGTATTTT.